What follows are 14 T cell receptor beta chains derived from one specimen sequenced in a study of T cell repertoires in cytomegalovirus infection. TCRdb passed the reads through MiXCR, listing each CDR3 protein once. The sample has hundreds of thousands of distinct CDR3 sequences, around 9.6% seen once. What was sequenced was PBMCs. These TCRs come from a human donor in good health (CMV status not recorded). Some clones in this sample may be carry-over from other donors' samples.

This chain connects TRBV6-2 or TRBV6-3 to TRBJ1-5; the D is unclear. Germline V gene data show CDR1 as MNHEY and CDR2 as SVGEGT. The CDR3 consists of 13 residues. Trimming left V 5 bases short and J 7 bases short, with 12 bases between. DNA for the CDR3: TGTGCCAGCAGTGTCGTCCCCGGGCAGCCCCAGCATTTT. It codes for CASSVVPGQPQHF.

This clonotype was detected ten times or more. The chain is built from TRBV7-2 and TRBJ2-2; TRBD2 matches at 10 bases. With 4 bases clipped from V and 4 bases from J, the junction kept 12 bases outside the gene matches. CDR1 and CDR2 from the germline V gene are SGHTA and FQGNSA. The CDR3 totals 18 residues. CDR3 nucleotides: TGTGCCAGCAGCTCAATGCCTTCAGCGGGGGGGCTCACCGGGGAGCTGTTTTTT. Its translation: CASSSMPSAGGLTGELFF.

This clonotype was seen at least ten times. DNA of the CDR3: TGTGCCAGCGGGGGTAGCGGCCCAAAGACCCAGTACTTC. This encodes CASGGSGPKTQYF. V usage is TRBV12-3 or TRBV12-4 and J usage is TRBJ2-5; perhaps TRBD2 as D (6 bases). The CDR3 length is 13 residues. V was trimmed by 8 bases and J by 6 bases, leaving 16 bases between them.

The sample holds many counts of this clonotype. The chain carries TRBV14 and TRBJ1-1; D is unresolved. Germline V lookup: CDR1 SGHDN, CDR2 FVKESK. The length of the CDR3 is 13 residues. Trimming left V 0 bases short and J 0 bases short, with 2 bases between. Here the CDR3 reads CASSQELNTEAFF. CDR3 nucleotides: TGTGCCAGCAGCCAAGAATTGAACACTGAAGCTTTCTTT.

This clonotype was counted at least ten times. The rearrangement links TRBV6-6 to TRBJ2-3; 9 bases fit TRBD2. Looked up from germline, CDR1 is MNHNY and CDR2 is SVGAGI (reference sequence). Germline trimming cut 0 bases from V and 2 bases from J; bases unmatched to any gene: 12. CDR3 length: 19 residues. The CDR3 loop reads CASSYSIVTLAGITDTQYF. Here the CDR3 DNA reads TGTGCCAGCAGTTACTCTATTGTAACTCTAGCGGGAATCACAGATACGCAGTATTTT.

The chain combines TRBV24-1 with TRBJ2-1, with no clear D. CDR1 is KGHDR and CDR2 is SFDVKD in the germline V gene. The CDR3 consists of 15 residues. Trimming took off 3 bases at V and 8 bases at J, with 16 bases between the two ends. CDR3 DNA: TGTGCCACCAGTGATCTTCGGACCCAAGGCGATGAGCAGTTCTTC. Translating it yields CATSDLRTQGDEQFF.

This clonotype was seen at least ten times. The CDR3 sequence is CASSPYGDRGHHEQYV. The CDR3 bases are TGTGCCAGCAGTCCCTACGGGGACAGGGGGCACCACGAGCAGTACGTC. This rearrangement joins TRBV28 to TRBJ2-7, with TRBD1 matching 12 bases. Trimming removed 5 bases from V and 5 bases from J; junction bases left unmatched: 10. The length of the CDR3 is 16 residues. Germline assignment: CDR1 MDHEN and CDR2 SYDVKM.

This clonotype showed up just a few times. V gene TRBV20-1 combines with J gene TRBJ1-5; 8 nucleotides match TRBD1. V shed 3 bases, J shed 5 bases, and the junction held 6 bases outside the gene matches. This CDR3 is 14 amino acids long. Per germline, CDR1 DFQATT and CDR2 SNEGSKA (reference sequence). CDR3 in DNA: TGCAGTGCTAGTATCAGGGGGCAAGATCAGCCCCAGCATTTT. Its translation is CSASIRGQDQPQHF.

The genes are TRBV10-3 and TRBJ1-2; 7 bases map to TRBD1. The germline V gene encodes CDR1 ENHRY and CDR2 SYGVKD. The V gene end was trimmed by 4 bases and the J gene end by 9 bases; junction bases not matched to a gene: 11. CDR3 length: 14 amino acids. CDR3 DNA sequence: TGTGCCATCAGTGTAAAGGACAGGTCGACCCGCTACACCTTC. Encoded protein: CAISVKDRSTRYTF.

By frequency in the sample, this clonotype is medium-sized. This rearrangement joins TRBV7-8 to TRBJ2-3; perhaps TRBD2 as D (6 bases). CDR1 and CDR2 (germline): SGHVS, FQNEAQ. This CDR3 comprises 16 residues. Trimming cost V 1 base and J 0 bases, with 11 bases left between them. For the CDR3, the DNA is TGTGCCAGCAGCTTAGGATTCGGGGGAAGCACAGATACGCAGTATTTT. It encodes CASSLGFGGSTDTQYF.

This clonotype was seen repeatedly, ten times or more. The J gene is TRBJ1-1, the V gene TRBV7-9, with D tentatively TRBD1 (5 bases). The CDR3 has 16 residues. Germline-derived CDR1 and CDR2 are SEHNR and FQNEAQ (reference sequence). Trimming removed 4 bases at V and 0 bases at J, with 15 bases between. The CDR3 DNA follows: TGTGCCAGCAGCTACAGGATTTCTCTCATGAACACTGAAGCTTTCTTT. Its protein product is CASSYRISLMNTEAFF.

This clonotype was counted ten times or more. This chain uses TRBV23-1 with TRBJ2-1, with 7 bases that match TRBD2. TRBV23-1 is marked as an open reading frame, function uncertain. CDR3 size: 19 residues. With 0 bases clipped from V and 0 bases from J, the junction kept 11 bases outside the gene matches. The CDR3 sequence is CASSQSKRRRGSSYNEQFF. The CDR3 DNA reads TGCGCCAGCAGTCAATCGAAGAGGAGGCGCGGGAGCTCCTACAATGAGCAGTTCTTC.

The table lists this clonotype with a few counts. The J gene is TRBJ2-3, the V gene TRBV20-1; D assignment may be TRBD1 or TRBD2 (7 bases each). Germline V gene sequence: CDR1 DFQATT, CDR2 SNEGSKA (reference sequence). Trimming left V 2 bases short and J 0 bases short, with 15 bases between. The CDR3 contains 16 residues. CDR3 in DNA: TGCAGTGCTAGAAAGCGGGACAGACTAAGCACAGATACGCAGTATTTT. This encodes CSARKRDRLSTDTQYF.

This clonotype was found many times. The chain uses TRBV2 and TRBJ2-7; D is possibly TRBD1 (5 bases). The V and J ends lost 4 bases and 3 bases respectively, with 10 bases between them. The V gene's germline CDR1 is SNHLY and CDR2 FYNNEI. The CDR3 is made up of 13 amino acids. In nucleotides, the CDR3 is TGTGCCAGCAGTGTACAGGTCCTCTACGAGCAGTACTTC. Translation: CASSVQVLYEQYF.